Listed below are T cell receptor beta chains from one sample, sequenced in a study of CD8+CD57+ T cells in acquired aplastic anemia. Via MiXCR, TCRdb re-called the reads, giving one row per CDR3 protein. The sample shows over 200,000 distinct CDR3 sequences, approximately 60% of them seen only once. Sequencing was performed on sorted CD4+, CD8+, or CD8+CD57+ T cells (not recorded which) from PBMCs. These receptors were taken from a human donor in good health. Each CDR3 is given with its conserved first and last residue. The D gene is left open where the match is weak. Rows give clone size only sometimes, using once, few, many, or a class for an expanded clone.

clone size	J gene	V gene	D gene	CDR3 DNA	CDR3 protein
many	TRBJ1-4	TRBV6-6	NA	TGTGCCAGCAGTTACTCGGTCGCAGGGGCAAGAAATGAAAAACTGTTTTTT	CASSYSVAGARNEKLFF
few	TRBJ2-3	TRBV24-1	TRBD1	TGTGCCACCAGGGGACAGGGGACAGATACGCAGTATTTT	CATRGQGTDTQYF
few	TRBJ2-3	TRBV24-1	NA	TGTGCCACCAGTGGCCGAGGTAGCACAGATACGCAGTATTTT	CATSGRGSTDTQYF
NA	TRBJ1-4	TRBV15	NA	TGTGCCACCAGCCCTAGGGGCTTGAGTGGACAGAACAATGAAAAACTGTTTTTT	CATSPRGLSGQNNEKLFF
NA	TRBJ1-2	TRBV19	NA	TGTGCCAGTAGGTTCGGGCTGCACTATGGCTACACCTTC	CASRFGLHYGYTF
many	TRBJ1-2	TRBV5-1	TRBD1	TGCGCCAGCAGGGCAACAGGGGACTATGGCTACACCTTC	CASRATGDYGYTF
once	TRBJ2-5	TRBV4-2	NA	TGTGCCAGCAGCCAAGACCCGGGGGTCAGAGGGGCCCAGTACTTC	CASSQDPGVRGAQYF
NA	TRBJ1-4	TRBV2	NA	TGTGCCAGCAGTGCTCGGCAAACAACTAATGAAAAACTGTTTTTT	CASSARQTTNEKLFF
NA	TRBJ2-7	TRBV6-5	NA	TGTGCCAGTTCGGTCAGTGAAGCCTACGAGCAGTACTTC	CASSVSEAYEQYF
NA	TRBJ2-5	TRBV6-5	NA	TGTGCCAGCAGAGCCCTCGGGGCAGGAGAAGAGACCCAGTACTTC	CASRALGAGEETQYF
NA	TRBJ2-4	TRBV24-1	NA	TGTGCCACCAGTGGAAGAGGGGGCATTCAGTACTTC	CATSGRGGIQYF